These T cell receptor beta chains were read from a single sample in a study of blood T cell repertoires in COVID-19. Profiled with immunoSEQ multiplex PCR; TCRdb holds only in-frame clones, not every one. The table records hundreds of thousands of clones, roughly four fifths of them present only once. Sequencing was carried out using peripheral blood. The receptors shown here come from an elderly woman with acute or convalescent COVID-19. Both conserved end residues are trimmed from each CDR3. A D gene is named only where the DNA matches it firmly.

d_call,v_call,cdr3_aa
TRBD1,TRBV11-3,ASKFPLGAGGGQPQH
-,TRBV3-1/TRBV3-2,ASSQTGRLLHGYT
-,TRBV3-1/TRBV3-2,ASTGGIGQF
-,TRBV19,ASRGPGRNSPLH
TRBD1,TRBV19,ASSTRGTGGTEAF
TRBD1,TRBV7-3,ASSLLTGENEQF
-,TRBV5-1,ATKEDPGGGDTGELF
-,TRBV20-1,SASHRVNTEAF
-,TRBV12-3/TRBV12-4,ASSQRYNERF
TRBD1,TRBV6-2/TRBV6-3,ASSYSETGGADTQY
-,TRBV12-3/TRBV12-4,ASSRRTNQPQH
-,TRBV11-1,ASSLDAGDYGYT
TRBD1,TRBV5-6,ASSLRDRNSPLH
TRBD1,TRBV18,ASSPGQGFNSPLH
TRBD1,TRBV18,ASSQTGNQPQH
-,TRBV7-3,ASSLTGGRDGYT
-,TRBV5-4,ASSLDGFGEQY
TRBD2,TRBV19,ASSTGTSESYNEQF
-,TRBV6-5,ASRPTGNYGYT
TRBD1,TRBV4-3,ASSQGVAGGRATNEKLF
-,TRBV2,ASRRELNYGYT
TRBD2,TRBV7-2,ASSSHSSGTFGEQY
-,TRBV6-2/TRBV6-3,ASSQEKTAYT
TRBD1,TRBV6-5,ASSYSQTGTNYGYT
-,TRBV6-5,ASKVPDSSNQPQH